The clone carrying this TCR beta chain was seen only a few times. Antigen specificity is unknown. The record originates from a study of T cells in Graves' hyperthyroidism and ophthalmopathy. Whole-study findings and limits: Blood held most thyroid clonotypes expanded above 0.001 frequency.

Patients aged 18 to 65 had newly diagnosed hyperthyroidism lasting under 2 months. The diagnostic basis comprised clinical symptoms, serum thyroxine and TRAb, thyroid ultrasound and orbital computed tomography. Template material for amplifying TCR beta CDR3 regions consisted of RNA transcripts. The study used the HTBI primer set for a first-round RT-PCR of the TCR CDR3. TCRdb reanalysed the multiplex PCR reads using MiXCR and keeps one entry per CDR3 protein. Of 500,000 to 600,000 distinct CDR3 sequences listed, about 45% are singletons. Sequenced: peripheral blood or thyroid tissue (not recorded which). This TCR derives from a woman between 18 and 29 years old with Graves' hyperthyroidism.

CDR3 bases: TGTGCCAGCAGTTTACGAGCGGGATTCACAGATACGCAGTATTTT. This sequence encodes CASSLRAGFTDTQYF. The V gene is TRBV12-3 or TRBV12-4, the J gene TRBJ2-3, with 7 bases matching TRBD2. The CDR3 runs 15 residues. Trimming at V came to 2 bases and at J to 2 bases, leaving 4 bases not matched to a gene.